The entry below gives a single T cell receptor beta chain sequence along with its context. Its antigen remains unknown. As every portion of the isolated RNA was reverse transcribed, the sequencing read expressed TCRB transcripts. Produced via immunoSEQ multiplex PCR; TCRdb's table is partial and in-frame only. The table includes 360,000 or so clones, around 20% detected once. The data are from a study of beta chain features in type 1 diabetes. CD4+ cells of the naive, central memory, regulatory and stem cell-like memory types were sorted via CD45RO/CCR7/CD25/CD127/CD95/CD27. Regarding the study as a whole: Within patients, naive, central memory and Treg TCRB repertoires seemed more similar than within healthy donors. Whether TCRB rearrangement is influenced by HLA type went unresolved here. cDNA sequencing could over-represent cells with high TCR expression.

The germline CDR1 and CDR2 sequences are SGHRS and YFSETQ. This CDR3 spans 16 amino acids. Unmatched junction bases numbered 8, after V lost 4 bases and J lost 6 bases. The sequence came from a woman between 18 and 30 years old in good health. Sequencing was carried out using naive CD4+ T cells from blood. The chain joins TRBV5-1 to TRBJ2-2, with 11 positions matching TRBD1. Here the CDR3 DNA reads TGCGCCAGCAGCCTAGGGACAGGGGGATTTGCCGGGGAGCTGTTTTTT. Protein: CASSLGTGGFAGELFF.